What follows describes a single TCR beta chain. The target antigen is unknown. This entry comes from a study of OX40 agonist ivuxolimab in advanced cancers. Study-wide context: Males comprised over 80% of the group, whose mean age was roughly 60 years (range roughly 20 to 85).

Repertoires were generated with immunoSEQ multiplex PCR, while TCRdb's copy carries only in-frame clones and drops some. The data contain 50,000 to 85,000 clones, about 90% of them seen just once; the ten biggest clones take up 2% to 2.5%. Notes on the study in general: Among the lowest peripheral clonal expansion occurred in 0.1-3.0 mg/kg partial responders. It was not determined which antigens were specifically recognized by the peripheral T cells that had undergone clonal expansion.

Sequencing used CD4+ or CD8+ T cells sorted from blood, obtained in a trial of the OX40 agonist ivuxolimab. The sequence was obtained from an adult with an advanced solid tumor such as melanoma, head and neck, liver or kidney cancer.

Here the CDR3 reads CASSVTGTSGETQYF. The CDR3, as DNA: TGTGCCAGCAGCGTAACCGGGACTAGCGGGGAGACCCAGTACTTC. This sequence joins TRBV5-4 and TRBJ2-5; 12 bases line up with TRBD2. CDR1 and CDR2 (germline): SGHNT, YYREEE (reference sequence). The CDR3 has 15 residues. Trimming at V came to 4 bases and at J to 5 bases, leaving 6 bases not matched to a gene.